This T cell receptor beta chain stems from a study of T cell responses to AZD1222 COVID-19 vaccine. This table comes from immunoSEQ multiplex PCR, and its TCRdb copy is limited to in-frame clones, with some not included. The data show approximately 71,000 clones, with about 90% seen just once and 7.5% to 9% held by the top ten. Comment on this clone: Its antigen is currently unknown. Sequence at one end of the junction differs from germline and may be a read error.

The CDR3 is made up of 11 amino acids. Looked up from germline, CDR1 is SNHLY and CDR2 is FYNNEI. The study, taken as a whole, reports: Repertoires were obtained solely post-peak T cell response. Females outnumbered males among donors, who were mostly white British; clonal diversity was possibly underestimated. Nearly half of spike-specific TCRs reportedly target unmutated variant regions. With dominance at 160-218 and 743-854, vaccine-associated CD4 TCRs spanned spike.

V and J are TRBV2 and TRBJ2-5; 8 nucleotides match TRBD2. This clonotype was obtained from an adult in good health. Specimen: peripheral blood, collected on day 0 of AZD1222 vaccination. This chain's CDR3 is CASSEPGRAHF. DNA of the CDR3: TGTGCCAGCAGTGAGCCCGGGAGGGCCCACTTC.